The rows below give T cell receptor beta chains drawn from one sample of a study of monozygotic twins with inflammatory bowel disease. TCRdb reanalyzed the 5' RACE reads and collapses them to one entry per CDR3 protein, without DNA. The specimen's table records roughly 330,000 distinct CDR3 sequences. Sequencing input: blood. These receptors all come from a human donor with ulcerative colitis or Crohn's disease, or a healthy co-twin of an affected twin (not recorded which). Both conserved end residues are part of each CDR3.

V: TRBV20-1
J: TRBJ2-1
CDR3: CSAPHPACLAGVDEQFF

V: TRBV7-2
J: TRBJ2-2
CDR3: CASSFGLMNTGELFF

V: TRBV6-5
J: TRBJ2-3
CDR3: CASSYSGGQFTDTQYF

V: TRBV19
J: TRBJ2-3
CDR3: CASSIDERSMDTQYF

V: TRBV12-3/TRBV12-4
J: TRBJ1-2
CDR3: CASSLADRQHGYTF

V: TRBV27
J: TRBJ2-3
CDR3: CASSPYSGGPSTDTQYF

V: TRBV6-5
J: TRBJ1-1
CDR3: CASSYSRWGNTEAFF

V: TRBV25-1
J: TRBJ1-1
CDR3: CASSESGRTNTEAFF

V: TRBV2
J: TRBJ2-7
CDR3: CASSGQGYEQYF

V: TRBV29-1
J: TRBJ2-1
CDR3: CSVHGLAGGRNNEQFF

V: TRBV5-1
J: TRBJ1-1
CDR3: CASSFGIDWTVMNTEAFF

V: TRBV7-2
J: TRBJ2-4
CDR3: CASSLSVDSLAKNIQYF

V: TRBV7-2
J: TRBJ2-7
CDR3: CASSPSRGLSYEQYF

V: TRBV6-1
J: TRBJ2-7
CDR3: CASTGPPYEQYF

V: TRBV7-9
J: TRBJ2-1
CDR3: CASSLDSRDEQFF

V: TRBV4-3
J: TRBJ2-3
CDR3: CASSQGGSGTDTQYF

V: TRBV7-2
J: TRBJ2-1
CDR3: CASSLKPLAGGHVEQFF

V: TRBV5-1
J: TRBJ2-1
CDR3: CASSFSSGRAENEQFF

V: TRBV7-9
J: TRBJ2-2
CDR3: CASSLSVGELFF

V: TRBV5-6
J: TRBJ1-6
CDR3: CASSLSRQDRFNSPLHF

V: TRBV20-1
J: TRBJ2-1
CDR3: CSASSPGLGVYNEQFF

V: TRBV29-1
J: TRBJ2-3
CDR3: CSVEPSTDTQYF

V: TRBV5-1
J: TRBJ2-5
CDR3: CASSSQPIAPQETQYF

V: TRBV7-9
J: TRBJ2-1
CDR3: CASSFNRYGGSYNEQFF

V: TRBV7-6
J: TRBJ2-7
CDR3: CATSLGQGYEQYF

V: TRBV12-3/TRBV12-4
J: TRBJ1-5
CDR3: CASSLSGGQPQHF

V: TRBV5-4
J: TRBJ2-7
CDR3: CASSPGQSAEQYF

V: TRBV11-2
J: TRBJ2-6
CDR3: CASSLTRVSGANVLTF

V: TRBV27
J: TRBJ2-6
CDR3: CASGPGGANVLTF

V: TRBV5-1
J: TRBJ2-1
CDR3: CASSQLAEIYNEQFF

V: TRBV5-1
J: TRBJ2-2
CDR3: CASSLAGGELRELFF

V: TRBV28
J: TRBJ1-2
CDR3: CASRKGTGALFDGYTF

V: TRBV19
J: TRBJ2-1
CDR3: CASSIVRYNEQFF

V: TRBV7-2
J: TRBJ2-1
CDR3: CASSLTGKPREQFF

V: TRBV9
J: TRBJ2-1
CDR3: CASSVRRDRLHNEQFF

V: TRBV5-1
J: TRBJ2-2
CDR3: CASSLAGGPNTGELFF

V: TRBV11-2
J: TRBJ1-1
CDR3: CASSPSGAVTEAFF

V: TRBV19
J: TRBJ2-7
CDR3: CASSMKASSYEQYF

V: TRBV6-2/TRBV6-3
J: TRBJ1-2
CDR3: CASKWGPASGYTF

V: TRBV11-2
J: TRBJ2-2
CDR3: CASSDTGSENTGELFF

V: TRBV5-4
J: TRBJ1-2
CDR3: CASSPLLSPDSYGYTF

V: TRBV7-2
J: TRBJ1-1
CDR3: CASSLFITNTEAFF

V: TRBV6-1
J: TRBJ1-1
CDR3: CASSEGTGANPEAFF

V: TRBV18
J: TRBJ1-6
CDR3: CASSPQGDSPLHF

V: TRBV5-5
J: TRBJ1-6
CDR3: CASSPNGNYNSPLHF